In its sample, the clone carrying this TCR beta chain was seen a few times. The sample comes from a study of identical twins. TCRdb reanalysed the 5' RACE reads using MiXCR and keeps one entry per CDR3 protein. The table includes around 290,000 distinct CDR3 sequences, nearly 9.5% detected once. CDR1 is DFQATT, CDR2 SNEGSKA, per germline (reference sequence). This CDR3 is 15 amino acids long. Trimming pared 0 bases from V and 3 bases from J, leaving 12 bases between. Another study also made use of these data, one on yellow fever vaccine responses in identical twins.

This chain connects TRBV20-1 to TRBJ2-1; D perhaps matches TRBD2 (6 bases). Material: CD8+ T cells sorted from blood. This receptor was obtained from a woman aged 18 to 35 in good health. The CDR3 sequence: CSARDEIAVYNEQFF. The DNA for the CDR3 is TGCAGTGCTAGAGATGAGATAGCGGTCTACAATGAGCAGTTCTTC.